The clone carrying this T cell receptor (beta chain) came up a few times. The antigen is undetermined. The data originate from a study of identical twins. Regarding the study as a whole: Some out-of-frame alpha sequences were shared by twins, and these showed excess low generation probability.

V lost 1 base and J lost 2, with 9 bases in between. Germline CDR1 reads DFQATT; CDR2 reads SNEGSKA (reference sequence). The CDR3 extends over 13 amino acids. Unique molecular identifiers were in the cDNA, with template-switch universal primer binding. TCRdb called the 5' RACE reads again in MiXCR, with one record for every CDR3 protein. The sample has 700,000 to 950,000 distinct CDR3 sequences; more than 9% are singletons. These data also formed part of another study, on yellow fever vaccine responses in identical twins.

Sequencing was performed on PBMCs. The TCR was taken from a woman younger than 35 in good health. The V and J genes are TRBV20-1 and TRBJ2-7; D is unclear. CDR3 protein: CSARAPETYEQYV. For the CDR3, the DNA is TGCAGTGCTAGAGCCCCCGAAACCTACGAGCAGTACGTC.